This T cell receptor (beta chain) was identified in a study of blood T cell repertoires in COVID-19. As for the study in general: The analysed material was cDNA or gDNA that came from T cells, B-cell-depleted T cells, or PBMCs.

CDR3 length: 16 amino acids. From germline, CDR1 is SGHRS and CDR2 YFSETQ. V lost 0 bases and J lost 5, with 17 bases in between. Per the original data handling: The assay estimated nucleated cells by amplifying reference gene primers. Clones were sequenced by immunoSEQ multiplex PCR, and TCRdb holds only the in-frame ones, with some missing. That table gives V, J and clone size, and the DNA gave D and trimming. The data show more than 100,000 clones, around nine tenths seen once. This TCR was recovered from a middle-aged man in a cohort sampled during active COVID-19. Sequencing was carried out using peripheral blood. V usage is TRBV5-1 and J usage is TRBJ1-1; no firm D call. CDR3 residues: CASSLAGGRAGTEAFF. The CDR3 bases are TGCGCCAGCAGCTTGGCCGGAGGGAGGGCGGGTACTGAAGCTTTCTTT.